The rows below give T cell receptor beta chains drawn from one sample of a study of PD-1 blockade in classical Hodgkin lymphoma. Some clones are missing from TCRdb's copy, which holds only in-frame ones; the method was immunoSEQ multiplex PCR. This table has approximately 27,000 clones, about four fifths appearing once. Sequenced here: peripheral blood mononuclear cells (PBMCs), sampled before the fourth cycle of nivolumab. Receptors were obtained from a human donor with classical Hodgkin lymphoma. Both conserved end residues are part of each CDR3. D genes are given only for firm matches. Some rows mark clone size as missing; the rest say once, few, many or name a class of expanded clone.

TGTGCCAGCAGTTATCGCCCGAACACCGGGGAGCTGTTTTTT	CASSYRPNTGELFF	TRBJ2-2	-	TRBV5-5	-
TGTGCCAGCAGTTCCACACAGGTTTACAGTGGCTACACCTTC	CASSSTQVYSGYTF	TRBJ1-2	medium-sized	TRBV6-5	-
TGTGCCAGCAGCCTCTCAGGGGGGACACTGCTGGGCCAAGAGACCCAGTACTTC	CASSLSGGTLLGQETQYF	TRBJ2-5	-	TRBV14	-
TGTGCCAGCAGCCTTCGGCTGGCGGGGGGCAGCTCCTACGAGCAGTACTTC	CASSLRLAGGSSYEQYF	TRBJ2-7	-	TRBV14	TRBD2
TGTGCCAGCAGCTTCTTAGCGGGGGGGCGGGAGACCCAGTACTTC	CASSFLAGGRETQYF	TRBJ2-5	-	TRBV5-4	TRBD2
TGTGCCAGCAGCCTTACCCGGGACTTTTCCAATGAGCAGTTCTTC	CASSLTRDFSNEQFF	TRBJ2-1	once	TRBV7-8	-
TGTGCCAGCAGCTCCCAGGGGACAGATACGCAGTATTTT	CASSSQGTDTQYF	TRBJ2-3	medium-sized	TRBV5-4	-
TGTGCCAGCAGCTTGGTAGGGTCGTCCTCCTACAATGAGCAGTTCTTC	CASSLVGSSSYNEQFF	TRBJ2-1	-	TRBV5-8	-
TGTGCCAGCAGCGTAATAGCGGGGGGGCGGGATACGCAGTATTTT	CASSVIAGGRDTQYF	TRBJ2-3	once	TRBV9	TRBD2
TGTGCCAGCAGCTTAACGGGAAGGACCGGGGAGCTGTTTTTT	CASSLTGRTGELFF	TRBJ2-2	-	TRBV7-3	-
TGTGCCAGCAGACTAGCGGGGGGGAACACCGGGGAGCTGTTTTTT	CASRLAGGNTGELFF	TRBJ2-2	-	TRBV2	TRBD2
TGTGCCAGCAGCTTTGGGAGCACCTACGAGCAGTACTTC	CASSFGSTYEQYF	TRBJ2-7	-	TRBV5-8	-
TGTGCCAGCCTAAGACTAGCGGGGGGGGCAGATACGCAGTATTTT	CASLRLAGGADTQYF	TRBJ2-3	-	TRBV6-1	TRBD2
TGTGCCAGCAGGGCGGGGACAGGCGGTTCACCCCTCCACTTT	CASRAGTGGSPLHF	TRBJ1-6	few	TRBV6-4	TRBD1
TGCGCCAGCAGCCCGAGACCACGGGGGTACACTGAAGCTTTCTTT	CASSPRPRGYTEAFF	TRBJ1-1	-	TRBV4-1	-
TGTGCCAGCAGCTTTTTCCCCCCAGGGCGCTATGGCTACACCTTC	CASSFFPPGRYGYTF	TRBJ1-2	-	TRBV7-2	-
TGTGCCAGCAGTCCGGGGGGGGTCACTGAAGCTTTCTTT	CASSPGGVTEAFF	TRBJ1-1	-	TRBV27	-
TGTGCCAGCAGCCAAAAACCCAGGGGGAACTACACCTTC	CASSQKPRGNYTF	TRBJ1-2	-	TRBV7-2	TRBD1
TGTGCCAGCAGCCCCGGCCGGGCTATTAAAGAGACCCAGTACTTC	CASSPGRAIKETQYF	TRBJ2-5	once	TRBV7-7	-
TGTGCCAGCAGCCCGATCGTACGAGGACTTCCCTACGAGCAGTACTTC	CASSPIVRGLPYEQYF	TRBJ2-7	-	TRBV5-4	-
TGTGCCAGCAGCCTAGGGACAGGGCCGGGCTATGGCTACACCTTC	CASSLGTGPGYGYTF	TRBJ1-2	-	TRBV7-8	TRBD1
TGTGCCAGCAGCTCCCCTCACAAGAACACTGAAGCTTTCTTT	CASSSPHKNTEAFF	TRBJ1-1	-	TRBV5-4	-
TGCGCCAGCAGCTCCCGGGACCCGTCCCCCGGGGAGCTGTTTTTT	CASSSRDPSPGELFF	TRBJ2-2	-	TRBV5-1	-
TGTGCCAGCAGTTACAGCGAGGGATACTATGGCTACACCTTC	CASSYSEGYYGYTF	TRBJ1-2	few	TRBV6-5	-
TGCGCCAGCAGCTTGGCTGGTGGCACCCTCCACTTT	CASSLAGGTLHF	TRBJ1-6	-	TRBV5-1	-
TGTGCCACCAACCTTGCGGGCACCGGGGAGCTGTTTTTT	CATNLAGTGELFF	TRBJ2-2	-	TRBV6-6	-
TGTGCCAGCAGTGATGAAGTATATGGCTACACCTTC	CASSDEVYGYTF	TRBJ1-2	-	TRBV6-1	-
TGCGCCAGCCGGAGGAACCAGGGCTACCTCCCTGGGGCCAACGTCCTGACTTTC	CASRRNQGYLPGANVLTF	TRBJ2-6	-	TRBV5-1	-
TGCGCCAGCAGGGGGACTAGCGGGGGAAACAATGAGCAGTTCTTC	CASRGTSGGNNEQFF	TRBJ2-1	-	TRBV5-1	TRBD2
TGTGCCAGCAGTGCGGGACAGGGGGCGCATGAGCAGTACTTC	CASSAGQGAHEQYF	TRBJ2-7	-	TRBV6-1	TRBD1
TGTGCCAGCAGCTTAGCGCAGGCAGTAATGTTTAGCACAGATACGCAGTATTTT	CASSLAQAVMFSTDTQYF	TRBJ2-3	-	TRBV7-9	-
TGTGCCAGCAGTGATTTACAGGAGAAGAATGAGCAGTTCTTC	CASSDLQEKNEQFF	TRBJ2-1	-	TRBV2	-
TGTGCCAGCTCACTCCAACGGGGGGACACTGAAGCTTTCTTT	CASSLQRGDTEAFF	TRBJ1-1	-	TRBV18	-
TGCGCCAGCAGCCTCCAGGGGGGTGAGTCACCCCTCCACTTT	CASSLQGGESPLHF	TRBJ1-6	few	TRBV4-3	TRBD1
TGTGCCAGCAGCCCGACTAGCGAGGACTACGAGCAGTACTTC	CASSPTSEDYEQYF	TRBJ2-7	-	TRBV4-2	TRBD2
TGTGCCAGCTCACCTTTATCAACTTGGGCCCAAGAGACCCAGTACTTC	CASSPLSTWAQETQYF	TRBJ2-5	-	TRBV18	-
TGTGCCAGCAGCCAAGGTTCAGGGTACTATGGCTACACCTTC	CASSQGSGYYGYTF	TRBJ1-2	-	TRBV14	-
TGCGCCAGCAGCCAAACGGACAGATTTAGCAATCAGCCCCAGCATTTT	CASSQTDRFSNQPQHF	TRBJ1-5	-	TRBV4-1	-
TGTGCCAGCAGTAAGGACAGGCAGGGGCAGCCCCAGCATTTT	CASSKDRQGQPQHF	TRBJ1-5	-	TRBV2	TRBD1
TGTGCCAGCTCACCTGAGGGGCGTCAAGAGACCCAGTACTTC	CASSPEGRQETQYF	TRBJ2-5	-	TRBV18	-
TGTGCCAGCAGTGATATTAGGGGCGCTCTTTTGAACGAGCAGTACTTC	CASSDIRGALLNEQYF	TRBJ2-7	-	TRBV2	-
TGTGCCAGCAGTTACCGCTCCGGGACAGGGCCTGAAGCTTTCTTT	CASSYRSGTGPEAFF	TRBJ1-1	-	TRBV13	TRBD1
TGTGCCAGCAGCCATGTTATGAAGGGCAGGACAGATACGCAGTATTTT	CASSHVMKGRTDTQYF	TRBJ2-3	few	TRBV5-6	-
TGTGCCAGCAGTTTGGGGGGCGGGCAGCCCCAGCATTTT	CASSLGGGQPQHF	TRBJ1-5	once	TRBV6-6	-
TGTGCCACCAGCAGAGATCATCAGGGGGATGAGCAGTTCTTC	CATSRDHQGDEQFF	TRBJ2-1	once	TRBV15	TRBD1
TGTGCCAGCTCAGTCTTCCAGGGGGCGCATGGCTACACCTTC	CASSVFQGAHGYTF	TRBJ1-2	-	TRBV18	TRBD1
TGTGCCAGCAGCTTAGGGTCACTCTCAGAGAGCAATCAGCCCCAGCATTTT	CASSLGSLSESNQPQHF	TRBJ1-5	few	TRBV7-9	-
TGTGCCAGCAGCTTCGGGAGGGGAACGAAGGACGAGCAGTACTTC	CASSFGRGTKDEQYF	TRBJ2-7	-	TRBV11-3	TRBD2
TGTGCCAGCAGCGTCTCGGGGGACATATATGGCTACACCTTC	CASSVSGDIYGYTF	TRBJ1-2	-	TRBV7-9	-
TGTGCCAGCAGTTTCCCGGACAGGGCAAATCAGCCCCAGCATTTT	CASSFPDRANQPQHF	TRBJ1-5	few	TRBV28	TRBD1
TGCAGCGTTGAGGTTTACAACGAGCAGTACTTC	CSVEVYNEQYF	TRBJ2-7	-	TRBV29-1	-
TGCGCCAGCAGCACGAGCGGGGGACCCGGGGCCAACGTCCTGACTTTC	CASSTSGGPGANVLTF	TRBJ2-6	-	TRBV5-1	TRBD2
TGTGCCAGCAGCTTGGTGGGGAGGACTGAAGCTTTCTTT	CASSLVGRTEAFF	TRBJ1-1	-	TRBV5-6	-
TGCGCCAGCAGCCAAAGCCCCGGGCAGGGGGCTTACGAGCAGTACTTC	CASSQSPGQGAYEQYF	TRBJ2-7	-	TRBV4-3	TRBD1
TGTGCCAGCAGCTTAGAACCACTAGCGGGGGTGGATACGCAGTATTTT	CASSLEPLAGVDTQYF	TRBJ2-3	-	TRBV7-2	TRBD2